The rows below give T cell receptor beta chains drawn from one sample of a study of blood T cell repertoires in COVID-19. TCRdb keeps only in-frame clones here, not all; method: immunoSEQ multiplex PCR. The top ten clones hold approximately 0.75% of a sample with about 110,000 clones, 65% to 85% of them seen once. The sample consisted of peripheral blood. The origin of the receptors is a woman in her 70s with acute or convalescent COVID-19. Each CDR3 is given with its conserved first and last residue. Each record gives: V gene, D gene, J gene, clone size, CDR3 protein, CDR3 DNA. D genes are given only for firm matches. For some rows the clone size is stated as once, few or many, or as a class when expanded; others skip it.

V gene: TRBV10-2
D gene: NA
J gene: TRBJ2-7
clone size: few
CDR3 protein: CASSDTWREDHEQYF
CDR3 DNA: TGCGCCAGCAGTGATACCTGGAGGGAGGACCACGAGCAGTACTTC

V gene: TRBV3-1/TRBV3-2
D gene: NA
J gene: TRBJ1-2
clone size: NA
CDR3 protein: CASSHLLGDGYTF
CDR3 DNA: TGTGCCAGCAGCCACCTCCTAGGGGATGGCTACACCTTC

V gene: TRBV6-5
D gene: NA
J gene: TRBJ2-2
clone size: NA
CDR3 protein: CASSPGVAAGELFF
CDR3 DNA: TGTGCCAGCAGCCCCGGAGTAGCGGCCGGGGAGCTGTTTTTT

V gene: TRBV2
D gene: NA
J gene: TRBJ1-6
clone size: few
CDR3 protein: CASVPGSSNSPLHF
CDR3 DNA: TGTGCCAGCGTCCCCGGGTCCTCCAATTCACCCCTCCACTTT

V gene: TRBV21-1
D gene: NA
J gene: TRBJ2-7
clone size: NA
CDR3 protein: CASSKVPRQGALRVYEQYF
CDR3 DNA: TGTGCCAGCAGCAAAGTTCCGAGACAGGGGGCTTTAAGGGTTTACGAGCAGTACTTC

V gene: TRBV23-1
D gene: TRBD1
J gene: TRBJ1-5
clone size: NA
CDR3 protein: CASRPTGTGSQPQHF
CDR3 DNA: TGCGCCAGCAGACCCACCGGGACAGGGAGCCAGCCCCAGCATTTT

V gene: TRBV7-9
D gene: NA
J gene: TRBJ1-2
clone size: NA
CDR3 protein: CASSFGIGDYGYTF
CDR3 DNA: TGTGCCAGCAGCTTTGGTATAGGGGACTATGGCTACACCTTC

V gene: TRBV3-1/TRBV3-2
D gene: TRBD2
J gene: TRBJ2-3
clone size: NA
CDR3 protein: CASSQVRGGSTDTQYF
CDR3 DNA: TGTGCCAGCAGCCAAGTCCGCGGGGGGAGCACAGATACGCAGTATTTT

V gene: TRBV19
D gene: TRBD1
J gene: TRBJ1-5
clone size: NA
CDR3 protein: CASSSRGTGGYQPQHF
CDR3 DNA: TGTGCCAGTAGTAGCCGGGGGACAGGGGGCTATCAGCCCCAGCATTTT

V gene: TRBV2
D gene: TRBD2
J gene: TRBJ2-3
clone size: NA
CDR3 protein: CASSETGLAGGDTQYF
CDR3 DNA: TGTGCCAGCAGTGAAACGGGACTAGCGGGAGGTGATACGCAGTATTTT

V gene: TRBV7-8
D gene: TRBD1
J gene: TRBJ2-7
clone size: NA
CDR3 protein: CASSLSTGAREQYF
CDR3 DNA: TGTGCCAGCAGCTTATCGACAGGGGCTCGGGAGCAGTACTTC

V gene: TRBV19
D gene: NA
J gene: TRBJ1-5
clone size: NA
CDR3 protein: CASSFPQDRQPQHF
CDR3 DNA: TGTGCCAGTAGTTTCCCACAGGATCGTCAGCCCCAGCATTTT

V gene: TRBV28
D gene: NA
J gene: TRBJ2-1
clone size: NA
CDR3 protein: CASSKISLYNEQFF
CDR3 DNA: TGTGCCAGCAGTAAGATAAGCTTATACAATGAGCAGTTCTTC

V gene: TRBV5-1
D gene: NA
J gene: TRBJ1-4
clone size: NA
CDR3 protein: CASSPNTATNEKLFF
CDR3 DNA: TGCGCCAGCAGCCCTAATACAGCAACTAATGAAAAACTGTTTTTT

V gene: TRBV19
D gene: TRBD1
J gene: TRBJ1-2
clone size: once
CDR3 protein: CASSIFIGQGNGYTF
CDR3 DNA: TGTGCCAGTAGTATCTTTATCGGACAGGGGAATGGCTACACCTTC

V gene: TRBV5-4
D gene: NA
J gene: TRBJ1-2
clone size: NA
CDR3 protein: CASSLGGDYGYTF
CDR3 DNA: TGTGCCAGCAGCTTGGGAGGTGACTATGGCTACACCTTC

V gene: TRBV2
D gene: NA
J gene: TRBJ2-5
clone size: NA
CDR3 protein: CASSVNTGETQYF
CDR3 DNA: TGTGCCAGCAGTGTTAACACAGGAGAGACCCAGTACTTC

V gene: TRBV29-1
D gene: NA
J gene: TRBJ1-2
clone size: NA
CDR3 protein: CSVDRGGTSYGYTF
CDR3 DNA: TGCAGCGTTGATAGAGGGGGAACCAGCTATGGCTACACCTTC

V gene: TRBV3-1/TRBV3-2
D gene: NA
J gene: TRBJ1-2
clone size: NA
CDR3 protein: CASSQVPTAYGYTF
CDR3 DNA: TGTGCCAGCAGCCAAGTTCCGACAGCATATGGCTACACCTTC

V gene: TRBV30
D gene: NA
J gene: TRBJ1-1
clone size: NA
CDR3 protein: CAWSVSRETEAFF
CDR3 DNA: TGTGCCTGGAGTGTAAGCCGGGAGACTGAAGCTTTCTTT

V gene: TRBV28
D gene: TRBD2
J gene: TRBJ2-1
clone size: once
CDR3 protein: CASSLFPFASGRRDNEQFF
CDR3 DNA: TGTGCCAGCAGTTTATTCCCCTTCGCTAGCGGGAGAAGAGACAATGAGCAGTTCTTC

V gene: TRBV6-5
D gene: NA
J gene: TRBJ1-3
clone size: NA
CDR3 protein: CASTIATSGNTIYF
CDR3 DNA: TGTGCCAGCACGATCGCTACCTCTGGAAACACCATATATTTT

V gene: TRBV12-3/TRBV12-4
D gene: NA
J gene: TRBJ2-7
clone size: once
CDR3 protein: CASSLQGYEQYF
CDR3 DNA: TGTGCCAGCAGTTTACAGGGCTACGAGCAGTACTTC